This T cell receptor (beta chain) was identified during a study of T cells in Graves' hyperthyroidism and ophthalmopathy. No ophthalmopathy progression within 18 months constituted stable Graves' hyperthyroidism. Exclusions: uncontrolled infection, other autoimmune disease, pregnancy, lactation. Diagnoses rested on clinical symptoms, serum thyroxine and TRAb, thyroid ultrasound and orbital computed tomography. This clonotype was counted at least ten times. Its antigen is unknown. Amplification of TCR beta CDR3 regions used RNA as the template. The HTBI primer set was used in a first-round RT-PCR of the TCR CDR3. TCRdb re-derived calls from the multiplex PCR reads in MiXCR, one entry per CDR3 protein. Of 300,000 to 400,000 distinct CDR3 sequences listed, about 15% are singletons. V lost 5 bases to trimming and J lost 6 bases; unmatched junction nucleotides: 2. The CDR3 has 13 amino acids. Germline CDR1 reads DFQATT; CDR2 reads SNEGSKA (reference sequence).

Study conclusions and caveats: Most clonotypes expanded in thyroid above 0.001 were likewise present in blood.

The specimen was blood. This chain links TRBV20-1 with TRBJ2-2; 11 nucleotides match TRBD1. The source of this sequence is a woman aged 55-69 years with Graves' hyperthyroidism. CDR3 DNA sequence: TGCAGTGCTGGACAGGGGGCGGCCGGGGAGCTGTTTTTT. As protein: CSAGQGAAGELFF.